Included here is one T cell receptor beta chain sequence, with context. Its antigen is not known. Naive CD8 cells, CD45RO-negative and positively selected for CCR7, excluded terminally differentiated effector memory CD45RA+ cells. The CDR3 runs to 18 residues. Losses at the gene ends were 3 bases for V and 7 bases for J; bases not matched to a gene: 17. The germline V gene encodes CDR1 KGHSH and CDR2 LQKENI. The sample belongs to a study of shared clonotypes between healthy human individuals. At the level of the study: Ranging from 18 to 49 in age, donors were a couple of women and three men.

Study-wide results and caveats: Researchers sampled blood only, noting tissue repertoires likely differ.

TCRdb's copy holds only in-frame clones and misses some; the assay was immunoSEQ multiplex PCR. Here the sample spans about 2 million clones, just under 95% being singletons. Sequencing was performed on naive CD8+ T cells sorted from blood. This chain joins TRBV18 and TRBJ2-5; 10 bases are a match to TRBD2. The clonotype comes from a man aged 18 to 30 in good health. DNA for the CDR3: TGTGCCAGCTCACCCGATAGGCGGCAAGCGGGGGGGGAACGGACCCAGTACTTC. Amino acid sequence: CASSPDRRQAGGERTQYF.